A single sample is the source of the 9 T cell receptor beta chains below, sequenced in a study of beta chain features in type 1 diabetes. Expressed TCRB transcripts were sequenced, since all the RNA that had been isolated was reverse transcribed. Clones were read by immunoSEQ multiplex PCR, and TCRdb kept only the in-frame ones, dropping some. There are about 320,000 clones in the sample; around 15% occur only once, and over 5% lies in the top ten. The sample was central memory CD4+ T cells from blood. All receptors come from a man aged 25 to 40 in good health.

This clone was counted many times. The V call is TRBV4-3, the J call TRBJ2-5, with TRBD2 matching 15 bases. Germline V CDR1 and CDR2: LGHNA, YSLEER. J was trimmed by 0 bases and V by 0 bases; bases with no gene match: 5. This CDR3 is 19 amino acids long. CDR3 amino acids: CASSQEPGLAGGHQETQYF. The DNA for the CDR3 is TGCGCCAGCAGCCAAGAACCGGGACTAGCGGGGGGACACCAAGAGACCCAGTACTTC.

This clone was counted only a few times. A read error may account for a junction end that differs from germline. V gene TRBV7-9 combines with J gene TRBJ2-5; D is perhaps TRBD2 (6 bases). Germline CDR1 reads SEHNR; CDR2 reads FQNEAQ (reference sequence). CDR3 length: 17 amino acids. CDR3 region: CASSSGSGGVNQETQYF. The CDR3 region has the DNA TGTGCCAGCAGCTCCGGGAGTGGCGGTGTTAACCAGGAGACCCAGTACTTC.

This clone was counted ten times or more. V is TRBV6-6 and J is TRBJ1-5; possible D gene TRBD1, 5 bases. The V gene lost 2 bases and the J gene lost 9 bases, with 5 bases spanning the gap. This CDR3 comprises 11 residues. The germline V gene has CDR1 MNHNY and CDR2 SVGAGI (reference sequence). The chain's CDR3 is CASSYGAPQHF. CDR3 in DNA: TGTGCCAGCAGTTACGGGGCGCCCCAGCATTTT.

The table lists this clone with a few counts. This sequence joins TRBV7-8 and TRBJ1-5, with D uncertain. The CDR3 is 13 amino acids. The ends were cut back, 2 bases at V and 7 bases at J, with 9 bases in the middle. CDR1 is SGHVS, CDR2 FQNEAQ, per germline. CDR3 region: CASSLKTQQPQHF. Written as DNA, the CDR3 is TGTGCCAGCAGCTTAAAAACGCAGCAGCCCCAGCATTTT.

J is TRBJ1-5 and V is TRBV21-1; the D call TRBD1 from the table was never checked on the DNA. TRBV21-1 is a recognized pseudogene. There are 16 residues in the CDR3. CDR3 loop: CASSKLGQVSNQPQHF. As DNA, the CDR3 is TGTGCCAGCAGCAAATTGGGGCAGGTTAGCAATCAGCCCCAGCATTTT.

In its sample, this clone was seen a few times. This chain connects TRBV4-1 to TRBJ2-1; weak D call: TRBD2 (6 bases). CDR1 is MGHRA and CDR2 is YSYEKL in the germline V gene. Trimming removed 4 bases from V and 5 bases from J, with 18 bases in between. This CDR3 contains 16 residues. CDR3 bases: TGCGCCAGCAGCCTGAACCCCGGGACTTCCCACAATGAGCAGTTCTTC. As protein: CASSLNPGTSHNEQFF.

The chain uses TRBV4-1 and TRBJ2-1; D possibly matches TRBD1 or TRBD2 (5 bases each). With 4 bases removed from V and 5 bases from J, the gap between germline ends came to 9 bases. The CDR3 covers 13 residues. From germline, CDR1 is MGHRA and CDR2 YSYEKL. CDR3 coding DNA: TGCGCCAGCAGCCTGGGACCTCACAATGAGCAGTTCTTC. Its protein is CASSLGPHNEQFF.

This sequence joins TRBV7-2 and TRBJ1-6; 9 positions match TRBD1. CDR3 length equals 16 residues. V dropped 1 base and J dropped 9; count of bases not matched to a gene: 7. The germline V gene has CDR1 SGHTA and CDR2 FQGNSA. CDR3 nucleotides: TGTGCCAGCAGCTTAGTGGGGACAGGGTTTTTTTCACCCCTCCACTTT. This sequence encodes CASSLVGTGFFSPLHF.

This clone has only a few counts. This specimen includes other DNA sequences encoding the same CDR3. V gene TRBV6-5 combines with J gene TRBJ2-1; D unclear. This CDR3 has 13 residues. The V end was cut by 0 bases, the J end by 7 bases, with 7 bases between. Germline loops: CDR1 MNHEY, CDR2 SVGAGI. This chain's CDR3 is CASSYSTGNEQFF. The CDR3 DNA reads TGTGCCAGCAGTTACTCGACCGGAAATGAGCAGTTCTTC.